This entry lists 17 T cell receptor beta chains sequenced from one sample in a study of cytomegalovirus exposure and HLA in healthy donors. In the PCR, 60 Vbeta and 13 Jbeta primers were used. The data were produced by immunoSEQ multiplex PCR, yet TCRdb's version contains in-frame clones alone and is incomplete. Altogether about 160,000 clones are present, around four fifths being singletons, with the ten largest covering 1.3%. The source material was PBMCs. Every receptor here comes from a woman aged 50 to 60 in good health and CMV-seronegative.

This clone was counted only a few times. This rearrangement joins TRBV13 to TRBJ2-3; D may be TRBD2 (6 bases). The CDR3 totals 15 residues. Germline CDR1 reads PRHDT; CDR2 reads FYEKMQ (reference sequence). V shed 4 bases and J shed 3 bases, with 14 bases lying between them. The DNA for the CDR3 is TGTGCCAGCAGCTCATCTAGCGTCGAGACAGATACGCAGTATTTT. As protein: CASSSSSVETDTQYF.

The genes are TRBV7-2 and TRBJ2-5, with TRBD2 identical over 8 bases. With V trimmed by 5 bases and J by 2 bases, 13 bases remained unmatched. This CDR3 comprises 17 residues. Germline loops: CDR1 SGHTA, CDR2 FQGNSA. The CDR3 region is CASSPFRTGTSQETQYF. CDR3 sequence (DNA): TGTGCCAGCAGCCCCTTTAGAACCGGGACTAGTCAAGAGACCCAGTACTTC.

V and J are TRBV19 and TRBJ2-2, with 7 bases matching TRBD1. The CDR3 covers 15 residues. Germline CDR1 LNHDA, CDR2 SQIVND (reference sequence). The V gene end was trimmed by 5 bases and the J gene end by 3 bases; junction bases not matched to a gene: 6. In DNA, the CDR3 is TGTGCCAGTAGTCCGGGGACAGTGTACACCGGGGAGCTGTTTTTT. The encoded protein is CASSPGTVYTGELFF.

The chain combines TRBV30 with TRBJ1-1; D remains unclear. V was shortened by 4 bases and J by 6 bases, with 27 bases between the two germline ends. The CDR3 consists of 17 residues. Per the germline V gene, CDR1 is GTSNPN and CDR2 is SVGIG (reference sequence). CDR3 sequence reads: CAWTRDAYLQVVAEAFF. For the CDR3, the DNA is TGTGCCTGGACTCGAGACGCTTATTTGCAGGTCGTTGCTGAAGCTTTCTTT.

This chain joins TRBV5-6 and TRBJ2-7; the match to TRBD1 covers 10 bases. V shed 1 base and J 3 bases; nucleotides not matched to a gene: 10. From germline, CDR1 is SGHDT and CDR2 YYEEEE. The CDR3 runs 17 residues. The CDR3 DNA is TGTGCCAGCAGCTTGATCTTTGACTGGGACAGGGGCTACGAGCAGTACTTC. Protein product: CASSLIFDWDRGYEQYF.

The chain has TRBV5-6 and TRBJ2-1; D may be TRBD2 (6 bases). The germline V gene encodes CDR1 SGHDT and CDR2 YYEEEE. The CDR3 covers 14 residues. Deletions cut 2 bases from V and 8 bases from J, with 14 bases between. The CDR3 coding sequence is TGTGCCAGCAGCTTCCGCGGAGGGATGGATGAGCAGTTCTTC. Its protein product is CASSFRGGMDEQFF.

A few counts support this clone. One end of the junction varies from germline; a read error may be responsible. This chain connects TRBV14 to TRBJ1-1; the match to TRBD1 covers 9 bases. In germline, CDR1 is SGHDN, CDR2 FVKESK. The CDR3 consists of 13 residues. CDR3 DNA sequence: TGTGCCAGCAGCCAACAACTCCGGGACAGGGTCTCCTTT. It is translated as CASSQQLRDRVSF.

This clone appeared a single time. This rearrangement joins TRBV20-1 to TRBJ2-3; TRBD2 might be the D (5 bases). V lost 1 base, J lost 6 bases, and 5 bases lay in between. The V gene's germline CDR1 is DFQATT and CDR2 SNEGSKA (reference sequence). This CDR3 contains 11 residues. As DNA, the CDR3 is TGCAGTGCTAGAGGCGGGGATACGCAGTATTTT. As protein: CSARGGDTQYF.

CDR3 sequence: CASSQGTGPYEQYF. In DNA form, the CDR3 reads TGTGCCAGCTCCCAAGGGACAGGACCCTACGAGCAGTACTTC. The V and J genes are TRBV18 and TRBJ2-7; 8 bases line up with TRBD1. The V segment lost 6 bases and the J segment 2 bases; nucleotides outside the gene matches: 6. The CDR3 consists of 14 residues. Germline V CDR1 and CDR2: KGHSH, LQKENI.

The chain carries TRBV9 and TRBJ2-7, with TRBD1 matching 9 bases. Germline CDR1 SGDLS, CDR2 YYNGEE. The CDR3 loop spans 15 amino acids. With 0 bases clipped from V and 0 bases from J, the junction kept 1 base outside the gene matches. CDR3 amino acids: CASSVEQGASYEQYF. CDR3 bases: TGTGCCAGCAGCGTAGAACAGGGGGCCTCCTACGAGCAGTACTTC. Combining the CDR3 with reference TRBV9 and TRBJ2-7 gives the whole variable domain DSGVTQTPKHLITATGQRVTLRCSPRSGDLSVYWYQQSLDQGLQFLIQYYNGEERAKGNILERFSAQQFPDLHSELNLSSLELGDSALYFCASSVEQGASYEQYFGPGTRLTVT.

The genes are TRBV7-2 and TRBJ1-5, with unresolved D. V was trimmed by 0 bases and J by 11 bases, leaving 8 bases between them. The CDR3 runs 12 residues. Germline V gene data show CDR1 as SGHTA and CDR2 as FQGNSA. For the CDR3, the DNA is TGTGCCAGCAGCTTAGCCCACGGGGCCCAGCATTTT. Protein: CASSLAHGAQHF.

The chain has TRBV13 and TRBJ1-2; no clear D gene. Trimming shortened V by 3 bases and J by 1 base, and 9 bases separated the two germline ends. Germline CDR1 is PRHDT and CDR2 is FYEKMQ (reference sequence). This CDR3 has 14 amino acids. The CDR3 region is CASSLRIGNYGYTF. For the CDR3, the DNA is TGTGCCAGCAGCTTGAGAATCGGTAACTATGGCTACACCTTC. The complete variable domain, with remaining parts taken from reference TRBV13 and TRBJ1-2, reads AAGVIQSPRHLIKEKRETATLKCYPIPRHDTVYWYQQGPGQDPQFLISFYEKMQSDKGSIPDRFSAQQFSDYHSELNMSSLELGDSALYFCASSLRIGNYGYTFGSGTRLTVV.

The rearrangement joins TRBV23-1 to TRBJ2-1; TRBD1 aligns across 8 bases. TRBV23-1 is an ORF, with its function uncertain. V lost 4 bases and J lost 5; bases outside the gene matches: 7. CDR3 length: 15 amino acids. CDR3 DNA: TGCGCCAGCAGTCCCTATAGGACAGGGAACAATGAGCAGTTCTTC. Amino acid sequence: CASSPYRTGNNEQFF.

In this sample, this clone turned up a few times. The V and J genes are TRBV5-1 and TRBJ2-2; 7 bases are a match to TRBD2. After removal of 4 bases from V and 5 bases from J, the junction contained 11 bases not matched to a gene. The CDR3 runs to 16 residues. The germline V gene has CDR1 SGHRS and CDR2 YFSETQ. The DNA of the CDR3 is TGCGCCAGCAGCCGGGGGGTTTCCACCTCGACCGGGGAGCTGTTTTTT. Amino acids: CASSRGVSTSTGELFF.

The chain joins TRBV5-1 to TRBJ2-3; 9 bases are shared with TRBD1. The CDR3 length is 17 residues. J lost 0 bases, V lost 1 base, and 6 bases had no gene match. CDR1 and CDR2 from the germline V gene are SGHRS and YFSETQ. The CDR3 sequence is CASSLTETGGSTDTQYF. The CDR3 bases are TGCGCCAGCAGCTTGACCGAGACAGGGGGTAGCACAGATACGCAGTATTTT.

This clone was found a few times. The DNA for the CDR3 is TGTGCCAGCAGCCAAGCGAGGGGCTACACCTTC. This sequence encodes CASSQARGYTF. The chain couples TRBV14 to TRBJ1-2, with D unclear. Germline-derived CDR1 and CDR2 are SGHDN and FVKESK. The length of the CDR3 is 11 residues. Trimming removed 1 base at V and 8 bases at J, with 5 bases between.

CDR3 in DNA: TGTGCCAGCAGCCCCCGACAGGACAATCAGCCCCAGCATTTT. Amino acids: CASSPRQDNQPQHF. This rearrangement joins TRBV6-5 to TRBJ1-5, with a possible D match to TRBD1 (6 bases). V was trimmed by 6 bases and J by 3 bases, leaving 12 bases between them. The CDR3 totals 14 residues. The V gene's germline CDR1 is MNHEY and CDR2 SVGAGI.